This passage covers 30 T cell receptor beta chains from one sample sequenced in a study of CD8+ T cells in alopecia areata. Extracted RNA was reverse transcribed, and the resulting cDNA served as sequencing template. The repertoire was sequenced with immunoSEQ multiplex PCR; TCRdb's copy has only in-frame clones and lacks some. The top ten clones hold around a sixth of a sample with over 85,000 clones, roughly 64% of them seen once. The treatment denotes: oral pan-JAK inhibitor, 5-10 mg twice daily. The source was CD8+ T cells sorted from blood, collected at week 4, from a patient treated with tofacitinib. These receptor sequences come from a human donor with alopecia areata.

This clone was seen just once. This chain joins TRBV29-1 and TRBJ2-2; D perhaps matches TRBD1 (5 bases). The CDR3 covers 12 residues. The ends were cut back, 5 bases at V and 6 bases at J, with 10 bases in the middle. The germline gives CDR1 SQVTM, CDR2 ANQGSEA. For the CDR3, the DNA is TGCAGCGTTCGGAGACAGCCCGGGGAGCTGTTTTTT. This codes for CSVRRQPGELFF.

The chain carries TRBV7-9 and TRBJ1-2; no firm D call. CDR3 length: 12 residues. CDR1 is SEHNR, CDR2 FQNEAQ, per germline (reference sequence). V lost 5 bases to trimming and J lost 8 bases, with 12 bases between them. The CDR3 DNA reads TGTGCCAGCAGCGCTGCTTCACAGGGCTACACCTTC. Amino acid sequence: CASSAASQGYTF.

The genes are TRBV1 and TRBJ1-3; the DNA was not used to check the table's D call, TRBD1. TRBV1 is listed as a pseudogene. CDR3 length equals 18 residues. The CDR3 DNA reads TGCACCAGCAGCCAACTTAATGACAGCAACAGAGCTGGAAACACCATATATTTT. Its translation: CTSSQLNDSNRAGNTIYF.

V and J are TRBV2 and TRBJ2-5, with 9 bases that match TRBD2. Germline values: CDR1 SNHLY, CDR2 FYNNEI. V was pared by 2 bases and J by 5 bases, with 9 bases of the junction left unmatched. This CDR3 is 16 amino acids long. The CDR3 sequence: CASSELGGRAGETQYF. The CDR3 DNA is TGTGCCAGCAGTGAACTTGGCGGGAGGGCCGGGGAGACCCAGTACTTC.

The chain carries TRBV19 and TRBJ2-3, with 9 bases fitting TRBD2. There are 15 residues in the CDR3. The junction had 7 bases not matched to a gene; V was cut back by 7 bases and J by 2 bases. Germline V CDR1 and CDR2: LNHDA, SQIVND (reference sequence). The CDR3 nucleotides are TGTGCCAGTAACGCCGGGACTAGCCCCACAGATACGCAGTATTTT. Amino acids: CASNAGTSPTDTQYF. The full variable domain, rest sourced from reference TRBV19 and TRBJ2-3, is DGGITQSPKYLFRKEGQNVTLSCEQNLNHDAMYWYRQDPGQGLRLIYYSQIVNDFQKGDIAEGYSVSREKKESFPLTVTSAQKNPTAFYLCASNAGTSPTDTQYFGPGTRLTVL.

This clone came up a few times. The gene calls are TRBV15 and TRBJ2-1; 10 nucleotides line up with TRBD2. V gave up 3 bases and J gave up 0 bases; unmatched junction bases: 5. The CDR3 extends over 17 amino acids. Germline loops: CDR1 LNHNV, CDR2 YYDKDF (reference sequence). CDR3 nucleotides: TGTGCCACCAGCAGTCTCTTAGCGGGAGGCTCCTACAATGAGCAGTTCTTC. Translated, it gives CATSSLLAGGSYNEQFF.

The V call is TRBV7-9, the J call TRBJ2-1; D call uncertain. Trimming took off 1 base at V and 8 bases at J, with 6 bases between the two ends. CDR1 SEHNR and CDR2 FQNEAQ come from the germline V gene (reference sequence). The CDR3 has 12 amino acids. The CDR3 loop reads CASSLGRDEQFF. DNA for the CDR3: TGTGCCAGCAGCTTAGGTAGGGATGAGCAGTTCTTC.

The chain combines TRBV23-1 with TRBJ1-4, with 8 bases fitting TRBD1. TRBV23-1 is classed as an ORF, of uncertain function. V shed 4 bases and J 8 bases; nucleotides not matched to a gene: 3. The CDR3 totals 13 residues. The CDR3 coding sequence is TGCGCCAGCAGTCGGGACAGGCGAGAAAAACTGTTTTTT. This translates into CASSRDRREKLFF.

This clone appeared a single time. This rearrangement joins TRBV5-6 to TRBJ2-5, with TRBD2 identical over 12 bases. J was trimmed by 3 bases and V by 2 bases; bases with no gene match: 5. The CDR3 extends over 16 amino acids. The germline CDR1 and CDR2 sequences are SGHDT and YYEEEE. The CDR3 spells CASSFGLAGLEETQYF. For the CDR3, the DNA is TGTGCCAGCAGCTTCGGACTAGCGGGACTCGAAGAGACCCAGTACTTC.

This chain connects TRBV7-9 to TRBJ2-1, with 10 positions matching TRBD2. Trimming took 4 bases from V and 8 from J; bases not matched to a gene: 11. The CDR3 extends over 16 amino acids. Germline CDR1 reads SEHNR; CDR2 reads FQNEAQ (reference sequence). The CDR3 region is CASSSEGLAKSYEQFF. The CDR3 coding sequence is TGTGCCAGCAGCTCGGAGGGACTAGCGAAGAGCTATGAGCAGTTCTTC.

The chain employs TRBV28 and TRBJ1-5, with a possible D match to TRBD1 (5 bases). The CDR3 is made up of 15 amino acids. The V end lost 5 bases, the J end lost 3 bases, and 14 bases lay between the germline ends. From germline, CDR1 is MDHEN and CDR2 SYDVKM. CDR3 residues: CASSPPDTHNQPQHF. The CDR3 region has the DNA TGTGCCAGCAGTCCCCCGGACACACACAATCAGCCCCAGCATTTT.

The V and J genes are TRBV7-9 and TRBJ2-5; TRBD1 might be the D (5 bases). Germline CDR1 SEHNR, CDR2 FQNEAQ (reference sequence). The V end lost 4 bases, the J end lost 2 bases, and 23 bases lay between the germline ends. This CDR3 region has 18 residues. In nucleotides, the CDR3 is TGTGCCAGCAGCTCACCGATAGGGCAGGGTGTTGGGCAAGAGACCCAGTACTTC. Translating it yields CASSSPIGQGVGQETQYF.

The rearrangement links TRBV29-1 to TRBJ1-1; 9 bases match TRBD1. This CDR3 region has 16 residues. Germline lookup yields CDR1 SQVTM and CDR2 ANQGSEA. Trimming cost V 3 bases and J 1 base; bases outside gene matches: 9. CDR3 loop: CSVDPLTGGANTEAFF. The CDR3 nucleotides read TGCAGCGTTGACCCTCTTACAGGGGGCGCGAACACTGAAGCTTTCTTT.

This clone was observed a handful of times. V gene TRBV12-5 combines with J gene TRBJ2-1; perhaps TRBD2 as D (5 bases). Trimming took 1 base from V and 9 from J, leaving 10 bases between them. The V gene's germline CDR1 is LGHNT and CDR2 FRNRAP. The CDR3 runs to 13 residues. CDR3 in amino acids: CASGLDLGVEQFF. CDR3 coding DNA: TGTGCTAGTGGTTTGGATTTGGGAGTTGAGCAGTTCTTC.

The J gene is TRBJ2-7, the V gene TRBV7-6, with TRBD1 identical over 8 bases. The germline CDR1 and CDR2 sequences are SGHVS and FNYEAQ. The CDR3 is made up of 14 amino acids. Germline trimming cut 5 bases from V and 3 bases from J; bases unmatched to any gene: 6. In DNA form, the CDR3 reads TGTGCCAGCAGCCAACTGGACAGGGACTACGAGCAGTACTTC. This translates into CASSQLDRDYEQYF.

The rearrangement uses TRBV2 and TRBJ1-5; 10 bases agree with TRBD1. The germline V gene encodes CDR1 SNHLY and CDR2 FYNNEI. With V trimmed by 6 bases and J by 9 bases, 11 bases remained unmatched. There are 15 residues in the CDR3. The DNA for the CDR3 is TGTGCCAGCAGCGAGACCGGGACAGGGGTACGGCCCCAGCATTTT. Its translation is CASSETGTGVRPQHF.

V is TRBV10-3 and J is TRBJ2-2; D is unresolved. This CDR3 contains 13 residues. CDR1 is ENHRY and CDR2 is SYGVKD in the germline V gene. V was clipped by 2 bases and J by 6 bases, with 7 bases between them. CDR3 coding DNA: TGTGCCATCAGTGAGCCCTTATCCGGGGAGCTGTTTTTT. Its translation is CAISEPLSGELFF.

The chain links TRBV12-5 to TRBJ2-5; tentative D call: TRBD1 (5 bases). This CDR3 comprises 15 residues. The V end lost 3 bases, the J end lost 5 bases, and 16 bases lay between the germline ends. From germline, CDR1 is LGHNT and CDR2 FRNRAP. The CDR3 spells CASGLKEQGEETQYF. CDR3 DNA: TGTGCTAGTGGTTTAAAGGAGCAGGGCGAGGAGACCCAGTACTTC.

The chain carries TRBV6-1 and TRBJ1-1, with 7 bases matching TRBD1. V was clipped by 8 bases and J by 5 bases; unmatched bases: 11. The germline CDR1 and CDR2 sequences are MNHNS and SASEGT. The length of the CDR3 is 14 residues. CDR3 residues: CASSTSGGGTEAFF. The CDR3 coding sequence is TGTGCCAGCTCCACATCAGGGGGAGGAACTGAAGCTTTCTTT.

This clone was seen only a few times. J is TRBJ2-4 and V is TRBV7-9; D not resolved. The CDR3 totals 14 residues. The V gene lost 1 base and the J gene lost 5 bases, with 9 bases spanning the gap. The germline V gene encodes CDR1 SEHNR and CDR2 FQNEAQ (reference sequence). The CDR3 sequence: CASSLEGPENIQYF. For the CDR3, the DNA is TGTGCCAGCAGCTTAGAAGGGCCCGAAAACATTCAGTACTTC.

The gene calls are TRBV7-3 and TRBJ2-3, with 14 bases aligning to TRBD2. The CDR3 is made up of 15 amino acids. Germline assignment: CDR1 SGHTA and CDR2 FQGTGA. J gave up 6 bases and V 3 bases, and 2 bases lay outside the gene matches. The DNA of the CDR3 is TGTGCCAGCAGCTTTGGGACTAGCGGGAGTGATACGCAGTATTTT. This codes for CASSFGTSGSDTQYF.

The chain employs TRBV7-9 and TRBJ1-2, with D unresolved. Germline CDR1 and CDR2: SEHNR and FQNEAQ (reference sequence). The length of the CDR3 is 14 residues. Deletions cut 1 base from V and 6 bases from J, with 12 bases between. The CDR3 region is CASSLGGRSDGYTF. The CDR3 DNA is TGTGCCAGCAGCTTAGGTGGGAGGAGCGATGGCTACACCTTC.

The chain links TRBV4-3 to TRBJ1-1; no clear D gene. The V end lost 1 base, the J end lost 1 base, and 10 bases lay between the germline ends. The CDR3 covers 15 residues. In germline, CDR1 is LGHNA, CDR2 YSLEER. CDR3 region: CASSQVTMGNTEAFF. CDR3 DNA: TGCGCCAGCAGCCAAGTTACGATGGGGAACACTGAAGCTTTCTTT.

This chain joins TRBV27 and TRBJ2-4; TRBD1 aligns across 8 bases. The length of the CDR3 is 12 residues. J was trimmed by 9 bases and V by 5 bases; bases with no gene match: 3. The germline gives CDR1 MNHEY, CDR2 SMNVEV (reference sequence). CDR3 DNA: TGTGCCAGCAGTCCCCAGGGGGCCATTCAGTACTTC. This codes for CASSPQGAIQYF.

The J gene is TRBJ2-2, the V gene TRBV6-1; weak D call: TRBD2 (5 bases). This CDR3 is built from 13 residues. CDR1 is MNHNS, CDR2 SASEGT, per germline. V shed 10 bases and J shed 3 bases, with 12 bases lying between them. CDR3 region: CATPVRDTGELFF. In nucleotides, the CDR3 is TGTGCCACCCCGGTGAGGGACACCGGGGAGCTGTTTTTT.

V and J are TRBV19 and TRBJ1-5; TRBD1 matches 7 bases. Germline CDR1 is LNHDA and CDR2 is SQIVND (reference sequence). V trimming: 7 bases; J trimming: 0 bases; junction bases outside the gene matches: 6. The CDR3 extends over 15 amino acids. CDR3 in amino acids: CASTPGQYSNQPQHF. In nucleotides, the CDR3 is TGTGCCAGTACCCCGGGACAGTATAGCAATCAGCCCCAGCATTTT.

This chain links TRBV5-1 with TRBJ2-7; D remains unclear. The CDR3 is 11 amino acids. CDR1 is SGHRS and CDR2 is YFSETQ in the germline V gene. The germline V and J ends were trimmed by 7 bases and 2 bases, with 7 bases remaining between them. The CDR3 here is CASGGAYEQYF. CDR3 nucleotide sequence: TGCGCCAGCGGCGGAGCCTACGAGCAGTACTTC.

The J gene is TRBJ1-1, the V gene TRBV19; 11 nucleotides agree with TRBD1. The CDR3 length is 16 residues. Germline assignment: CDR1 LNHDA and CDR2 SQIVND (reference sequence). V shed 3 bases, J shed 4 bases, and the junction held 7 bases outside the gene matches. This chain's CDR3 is CASSMLIGTGGTEAFF. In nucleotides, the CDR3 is TGTGCCAGTAGTATGTTAATCGGGACAGGGGGCACTGAAGCTTTCTTT.

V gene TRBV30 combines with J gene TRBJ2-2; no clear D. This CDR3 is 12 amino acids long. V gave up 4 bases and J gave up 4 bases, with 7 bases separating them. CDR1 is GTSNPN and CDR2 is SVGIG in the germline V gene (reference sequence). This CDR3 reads CAWTSITGELFF. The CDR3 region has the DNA TGTGCCTGGACCTCAATCACCGGGGAGCTGTTTTTT.

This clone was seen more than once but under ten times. CDR3 DNA sequence: TGCGCCAGCAGCCCTTTGTCCGGGACACTTACCTACGAGCAGTACTTC. This translates into CASSPLSGTLTYEQYF. The chain links TRBV4-1 to TRBJ2-7; D perhaps matches TRBD1 (6 bases). V was pared by 4 bases and J by 2 bases, with 18 bases between. Germline V gene sequence: CDR1 MGHRA, CDR2 YSYEKL. This CDR3 is 16 amino acids long.